A selection of T cell receptor beta chains follows, all from one sample in a study of regulatory T cells in long-lasting Graves disease. One entry per CDR3 protein results from TCRdb running MiXCR on the multiplex PCR reads. The sample contains 580,000 or so distinct CDR3 sequences, about 16% of which appear only once. The data also belong to a second study, concerning T cells in Graves' hyperthyroidism and ophthalmopathy.

The sequences come from peripheral blood mononuclear cells (PBMCs), collected at new diagnosis, from a patient treated with antithyroid drugs. These receptors were collected from a young man with Graves disease. Each CDR3 is given with its conserved first and last residue. The order of the fields is CDR3 protein, CDR3 DNA, V gene, D gene, clone size, J gene. D genes are given only for firm matches. Clone size, where shown, is once, few, many, or a class for clones that have expanded.

cdr3_aa: CSARRLRASSYNEQFF
cdr3_nt: TGCAGTGCTAGAAGGCTGCGGGCTAGCTCCTACAATGAGCAGTTCTTC
v_call: TRBV20-1
d_call: -
clone_size: few
j_call: TRBJ2-1

cdr3_aa: CASSGSAKFPYEQYF
cdr3_nt: TGTGCCAGCAGTGGATCAGCTAAGTTTCCCTACGAGCAGTACTTC
v_call: TRBV12-3/TRBV12-4
d_call: -
clone_size: many
j_call: TRBJ2-7

cdr3_aa: CASSSQRVTGANVLTF
cdr3_nt: TGTGCCAGCAGTTCGCAAAGGGTGACTGGGGCCAACGTCCTGACTTTC
v_call: TRBV27
d_call: -
clone_size: -
j_call: TRBJ2-6

cdr3_aa: CASRPPGTSGYNEQFF
cdr3_nt: TGTGCCAGCAGGCCACCGGGGACTAGCGGCTACAATGAGCAGTTCTTC
v_call: TRBV6-1
d_call: TRBD2
clone_size: -
j_call: TRBJ2-1

cdr3_aa: CASSQAGLASSYNEQFF
cdr3_nt: TGCGCCAGCAGCCAAGCCGGACTAGCTAGCTCCTACAATGAGCAGTTCTTC
v_call: TRBV4-1
d_call: TRBD2
clone_size: once
j_call: TRBJ2-1

cdr3_aa: CASAGDEKLFF
cdr3_nt: TGTGCCAGCGCAGGGGACGAAAAACTGTTTTTT
v_call: TRBV7-9
d_call: -
clone_size: -
j_call: TRBJ1-4

cdr3_aa: CATRNSGGSSYNEQFF
cdr3_nt: TGTGCCACTCGCAATAGCGGGGGAAGCTCCTACAATGAGCAGTTCTTC
v_call: TRBV19
d_call: TRBD2
clone_size: many
j_call: TRBJ2-1

cdr3_aa: CASSRDSNRDEQYF
cdr3_nt: TGTGCCAGCAGTCGGGACAGCAATCGAGATGAGCAGTACTTC
v_call: TRBV6-1
d_call: TRBD1
clone_size: many
j_call: TRBJ2-7

cdr3_aa: CASSFLPLGGYEQYF
cdr3_nt: TGTGCCAGCAGTTTTCTTCCGCTTGGTGGGTACGAGCAGTACTTC
v_call: TRBV27
d_call: -
clone_size: -
j_call: TRBJ2-7

cdr3_aa: CASSERQLYGYTF
cdr3_nt: TGTGCCAGCAGTGAACGGCAGCTCTATGGCTACACCTTC
v_call: TRBV2
d_call: -
clone_size: many
j_call: TRBJ1-2

cdr3_aa: CASSVDDSGGTDTQYF
cdr3_nt: TGTGCCAGCAGCGTAGATGATAGCGGGGGCACAGATACGCAGTATTTT
v_call: TRBV9
d_call: TRBD2
clone_size: few
j_call: TRBJ2-3

cdr3_aa: CAIRSGALNSPLHF
cdr3_nt: TGTGCCATCCGATCCGGGGCTTTAAATTCACCCCTCCACTTT
v_call: TRBV10-3
d_call: -
clone_size: many
j_call: TRBJ1-6

cdr3_aa: CASRPAGTNEKLFF
cdr3_nt: TGTGCCAGCAGGCCTGCAGGTACTAATGAAAAACTGTTTTTT
v_call: TRBV28
d_call: -
clone_size: few
j_call: TRBJ1-4

cdr3_aa: CASSLGGTETFF
cdr3_nt: TGTGCCAGCAGCTTAGGAGGAACTGAAACTTTCTTT
v_call: TRBV11-3
d_call: -
clone_size: -
j_call: TRBJ1-1

cdr3_aa: CSVLAGSTGELFF
cdr3_nt: TGCAGTGTACTAGCGGGGTCCACCGGGGAGCTGTTTTTT
v_call: TRBV20-1
d_call: TRBD2
clone_size: many
j_call: TRBJ2-2

cdr3_aa: CASSVVDSAGNTIYF
cdr3_nt: TGTGCCAGCAGCGTAGTTGACAGTGCTGGAAACACCATATATTTT
v_call: TRBV9
d_call: -
clone_size: few
j_call: TRBJ1-3

cdr3_aa: CASSLTPPLAGGPYFVEQFF
cdr3_nt: TGTGCCAGCAGCTTAACGCCACCCCTAGCGGGAGGGCCCTATTTTGTCGAGCAGTTCTTC
v_call: TRBV7-3
d_call: TRBD2
clone_size: once
j_call: TRBJ2-1

cdr3_aa: CASSLMGQGYGLNYEQYF
cdr3_nt: TGTGCCAGCAGCTTAATGGGACAGGGCTATGGATTAAACTACGAGCAGTACTTC
v_call: TRBV7-2
d_call: TRBD1
clone_size: few
j_call: TRBJ2-7

cdr3_aa: CASSLALADPTEQYF
cdr3_nt: TGCGCCAGCAGCTTGGCCCTGGCGGACCCTACCGAGCAGTACTTC
v_call: TRBV5-1
d_call: -
clone_size: many
j_call: TRBJ2-7

cdr3_aa: CSARVRVVEAFF
cdr3_nt: TGCAGTGCTAGAGTTCGGGTTGTGGAAGCTTTCTTT
v_call: TRBV20-1
d_call: -
clone_size: -
j_call: TRBJ1-1

cdr3_aa: CASSVFLAGEQYF
cdr3_nt: TGTGCCAGCAGTGTATTCTTAGCGGGAGAGCAGTATTTT
v_call: TRBV12-3/TRBV12-4
d_call: TRBD2
clone_size: many
j_call: TRBJ2-3

cdr3_aa: CASSLQDNYNEQFF
cdr3_nt: TGCGCCAGCAGCTTACAGGACAACTACAATGAGCAGTTCTTC
v_call: TRBV5-1
d_call: -
clone_size: -
j_call: TRBJ2-1

cdr3_aa: CSAIVTDRVNEQYF
cdr3_nt: TGCAGTGCTATTGTTACGGACAGGGTCAACGAGCAGTACTTC
v_call: TRBV20-1
d_call: TRBD1
clone_size: -
j_call: TRBJ2-7

cdr3_aa: CASSFSTGVQYF
cdr3_nt: TGTGCCAGCAGTTTCTCGACCGGAGTCCAGTACTTC
v_call: TRBV12-3/TRBV12-4
d_call: -
clone_size: once
j_call: TRBJ2-5

cdr3_aa: CASSYSFLIMNTEAFF
cdr3_nt: TGTGCCAGCAGTTACTCGTTTCTGATCATGAACACTGAAGCTTTCTTT
v_call: TRBV6-5
d_call: -
clone_size: many
j_call: TRBJ1-1

cdr3_aa: CASSPRDRGHHGYTF
cdr3_nt: TGCGCCAGCAGCCCCCGGGACAGGGGGCATCATGGCTACACCTTC
v_call: TRBV4-1
d_call: TRBD1
clone_size: -
j_call: TRBJ1-2

cdr3_aa: CASSPWSGWKNNEQFF
cdr3_nt: TGTGCCAGCAGCCCGTGGTCCGGGTGGAAGAACAATGAGCAGTTCTTC
v_call: TRBV5-6
d_call: -
clone_size: few
j_call: TRBJ2-1

cdr3_aa: CASSQDGRRDGYNSPLHF
cdr3_nt: TGTGCCAGCAGCCAAGATGGACGGAGGGATGGCTATAATTCACCCCTCCACTTT
v_call: TRBV4-2
d_call: -
clone_size: -
j_call: TRBJ1-6

cdr3_aa: CASNLGGCYGYTF
cdr3_nt: TGTGCCAGCAACCTAGGGGGCTGTTATGGCTACACCTTC
v_call: TRBV27
d_call: TRBD1
clone_size: -
j_call: TRBJ1-2

cdr3_aa: CASSFGPYGSEQYF
cdr3_nt: TGTGCCAGTAGTTTCGGACCCTACGGGAGCGAGCAGTACTTC
v_call: TRBV19
d_call: -
clone_size: -
j_call: TRBJ2-7

cdr3_aa: CASTPGGSTDTQYF
cdr3_nt: TGTGCCAGCACTCCGGGCGGTAGCACAGATACGCAGTATTTT
v_call: TRBV2
d_call: -
clone_size: many
j_call: TRBJ2-3

cdr3_aa: CASSPKTGRLTEAFF
cdr3_nt: TGCGCCAGCAGCCCCAAGACCGGGAGACTCACTGAAGCTTTCTTT
v_call: TRBV5-1
d_call: -
clone_size: many
j_call: TRBJ1-1

cdr3_aa: CASSQDGAGRNYGYTF
cdr3_nt: TGTGCCAGCAGCCAAGACGGGGCCGGCAGGAACTATGGCTACACCTTC
v_call: TRBV3-1
d_call: -
clone_size: -
j_call: TRBJ1-2

cdr3_aa: CASSPRGGSGYTF
cdr3_nt: TGTGCCAGCAGCCCCCGGGGGGGGAGTGGCTACACCTTC
v_call: TRBV3-1
d_call: -
clone_size: few
j_call: TRBJ1-2

cdr3_aa: CASSQGNVKDSPLHF
cdr3_nt: TGCGCCAGCAGCCAGGGGAACGTGAAGGATTCACCCCTCCACTTT
v_call: TRBV5-1
d_call: -
clone_size: few
j_call: TRBJ1-6

cdr3_aa: CSVEDPTRPTGEQFF
cdr3_nt: TGCAGCGTTGAAGATCCGACGCGCCCCACTGGGGAGCAGTTCTTC
v_call: TRBV29-1
d_call: -
clone_size: many
j_call: TRBJ2-1

cdr3_aa: CATTAGADHNEQFF
cdr3_nt: TGTGCCACCACCGCAGGGGCGGACCACAATGAGCAGTTCTTC
v_call: TRBV15
d_call: -
clone_size: -
j_call: TRBJ2-1

cdr3_aa: CASSDGLLPGNTIYF
cdr3_nt: TGTGCCAGCAGCGATGGACTCCTCCCTGGAAACACCATATATTTT
v_call: TRBV2
d_call: -
clone_size: few
j_call: TRBJ1-3

cdr3_aa: CSARPGTSVFLGETQYF
cdr3_nt: TGCAGTGCCCGCCCCGGGACTAGCGTCTTCCTAGGGGAGACCCAGTACTTC
v_call: TRBV20-1
d_call: TRBD2
clone_size: -
j_call: TRBJ2-5

cdr3_aa: CSARGIAGSYNEQFF
cdr3_nt: TGCAGTGCCAGGGGCATTGCGGGCTCCTACAATGAGCAGTTCTTC
v_call: TRBV20-1
d_call: -
clone_size: many
j_call: TRBJ2-1

cdr3_aa: CASSLVPGREETQYF
cdr3_nt: TGTGCCAGCAGTTTAGTCCCGGGGCGGGAAGAGACCCAGTACTTC
v_call: TRBV27
d_call: -
clone_size: many
j_call: TRBJ2-5

cdr3_aa: CASRTSSYNEQFF
cdr3_nt: TGTGCCAGCCGGACTAGCTCCTACAATGAGCAGTTCTTC
v_call: TRBV7-8
d_call: TRBD2
clone_size: few
j_call: TRBJ2-1

cdr3_aa: CASTDGTGEPNSPLHF
cdr3_nt: TGTGCCAGCACCGACGGGACAGGGGAACCAAATTCACCCCTCCACTTT
v_call: TRBV5-5
d_call: TRBD1
clone_size: -
j_call: TRBJ1-6

cdr3_aa: CASSLLLGGREDEQYF
cdr3_nt: TGTGCCAGCAGTTTACTACTTGGCGGGAGAGAGGACGAGCAGTACTTC
v_call: TRBV12-3/TRBV12-4
d_call: TRBD2
clone_size: many
j_call: TRBJ2-7

cdr3_aa: CASSSTYSGRWNEQFF
cdr3_nt: TGTGCCAGCAGCTCCACATATAGCGGGAGGTGGAATGAGCAGTTCTTC
v_call: TRBV11-3
d_call: TRBD2
clone_size: many
j_call: TRBJ2-1

cdr3_aa: CASSLYLAGERRNEQFF
cdr3_nt: TGTGCCAGCTCACTATACCTAGCGGGGGAACGTCGCAATGAGCAGTTCTTC
v_call: TRBV18
d_call: TRBD2
clone_size: -
j_call: TRBJ2-1

cdr3_aa: CASSLNPFYEQYF
cdr3_nt: TGTGCCAGCAGCTTAAACCCATTCTACGAGCAGTACTTC
v_call: TRBV11-2
d_call: -
clone_size: many
j_call: TRBJ2-7

cdr3_aa: CAWTRRAGELFF
cdr3_nt: TGTGCCTGGACCCGAAGGGCCGGGGAGCTGTTTTTT
v_call: TRBV30
d_call: -
clone_size: -
j_call: TRBJ2-2

cdr3_aa: CASSPRSGKGANQPQHF
cdr3_nt: TGTGCCAGCAGTCCTCGGTCAGGCAAGGGGGCCAATCAGCCCCAGCATTTT
v_call: TRBV12-3/TRBV12-4
d_call: TRBD1
clone_size: -
j_call: TRBJ1-5

cdr3_aa: CASSLWQGGDGYTF
cdr3_nt: TGTGCCAGCAGTTTATGGCAGGGGGGAGATGGCTACACCTTC
v_call: TRBV12-3/TRBV12-4
d_call: TRBD1
clone_size: -
j_call: TRBJ1-2

cdr3_aa: CASSPGTSGRSDEQFF
cdr3_nt: TGTGCCAGCAGTCCCGGGACTAGCGGGAGATCGGATGAGCAGTTCTTC
v_call: TRBV12-3/TRBV12-4
d_call: TRBD2
clone_size: -
j_call: TRBJ2-1